This T cell receptor beta chain emerged from a study of molecular identifiers for immune sequencing clone quantification. Regarding the study as a whole: Amid more than 800,000 naive cells, spiked Jurkat TCR RNA from one cell was reportedly still detectable. Underestimated sizes of highly expanded clones could result from identical TCR molecules that share a barcode. In CMV-specific effectors, clones above 20 copies held over 97% of molecules; naive, under 1%.

A word on this clonotype: What it binds is unknown.

TCRdb re-derived calls from the PCR reads in MiXCR, one entry per CDR3 protein. The sample includes approximately 550,000 distinct CDR3 sequences, about a fifth of them seen just once. The germline V gene has CDR1 SNHLY and CDR2 FYNNEI. The CDR3 is made up of 15 amino acids. With 2 bases removed from V and 2 bases from J, the gap between germline ends came to 13 bases. Sorting captured naive CD8 T cells as CD8+CD4-CCR7+CD45RA+. The chain links TRBV2 to TRBJ2-7; D ambiguous. The sample consisted of naive CD8+ T cells from blood, with Jurkat cell RNA spiked in. As to subset: FACS-sorted CD8+CD4-CCR7+CD45RA+ naive T cells. The clonotype comes from a human donor in good health. Some libraries in this study had Jurkat cell RNA spiked in. CDR3 DNA: TGTGCCAGCAGTGAAAGGGCAGCCGATACCTACGAGCAGTACTTC. Translated: CASSERAADTYEQYF.